This is a list of T cell receptor beta chains from one sample in a study of spatial heterogeneity in lung cancer. TCRdb reprocessed the 5' RACE reads via MiXCR and lists one record per CDR3 protein. The sample has approximately 56,000 distinct CDR3 sequences, 7.4% seen once. The material was PBMCs, obtained at follow-up. All receptors come from a female donor with early-stage non-small cell lung cancer. Both conserved end residues are part of each CDR3. Fields, in order: V gene, J gene, clone size, D gene, CDR3 length, CDR3 protein, CDR3 DNA. D genes are given only for firm matches. Not every row has a clone size; where given, it reads once, few, many or a size class.

>TRBV27|TRBJ2-1|medium-sized|TRBD1|14
CASSQGASYNEQFF
TGTGCCAGCAGCCAGGGGGCCTCCTACAATGAGCAGTTCTTC
>TRBV20-1|TRBJ2-3|.|.|14
CSARWGSLTDTQYF
TGCAGTGCTAGATGGGGCTCCCTGACAGATACGCAGTATTTT
>TRBV20-1|TRBJ2-3|few|.|14
CSAQTDRLRDTQYF
TGCAGTGCCCAAACCGACAGGTTGAGAGATACGCAGTATTTT
>TRBV24-1|TRBJ2-1|few|TRBD2|16
CATSDFLAGDYNEQFF
TGTGCCACCAGTGATTTTCTAGCGGGGGACTACAATGAGCAGTTCTTC
>TRBV5-5|TRBJ2-2|.|.|15
CASSLRQANTGELFF
TGTGCCAGCAGCTTGCGGCAGGCTAACACCGGGGAGCTGTTTTTT
>TRBV11-2|TRBJ2-2|few|.|14
CASRPRSNTGELFF
TGTGCCAGCAGGCCGCGGTCGAACACCGGGGAGCTGTTTTTT
>TRBV10-3|TRBJ2-3|.|.|12
CAISETTDTQYF
TGTGCCATCAGTGAGACGACAGATACGCAGTATTTT
>TRBV7-9|TRBJ2-4|few|.|15
CASTAWGVDKNIQYF
TGTGCCAGCACCGCGTGGGGGGTGGACAAAAACATTCAGTACTTC
>TRBV6-6|TRBJ2-5|.|.|15
CASSYLAGLGETQYF
TGTGCCAGCAGTTACCTGGCGGGGCTCGGGGAGACCCAGTACTTC
>TRBV20-1|TRBJ2-7|few|TRBD1|15
CSASSQGQGVYEQYF
TGCAGTGCTAGCTCCCAGGGACAGGGGGTCTACGAGCAGTACTTC
>TRBV6-2/TRBV6-3|TRBJ1-2|.|TRBD1|12
CASGDRANGYTF
TGTGCCAGCGGGGACAGGGCGAATGGCTACACCTTC
>TRBV5-1|TRBJ2-1|many|TRBD2|16
CASSPGTSSSYNEQFF
TGCGCCAGCAGCCCCGGGACTAGCAGCTCCTACAATGAGCAGTTCTTC
>TRBV30|TRBJ2-7|.|.|12
CAWNKGHYEQYF
TGTGCCTGGAACAAGGGCCACTACGAGCAGTACTTC
>TRBV11-2|TRBJ2-5|.|.|13
CASTPGLGETQYF
TGTGCCAGCACGCCCGGACTCGGAGAGACCCAGTACTTC
>TRBV11-1|TRBJ2-7|many|.|16
CASSFPLGREAYEQYF
TGTGCCAGCAGCTTTCCCTTGGGCAGGGAGGCCTACGAGCAGTACTTC
>TRBV2|TRBJ2-2|many|.|15
CASSPTVQGTGELFF
TGTGCCAGCAGTCCGACTGTACAGGGCACCGGGGAGCTGTTTTTT
>TRBV20-1|TRBJ2-1|many|.|11
CSGQGINEQFF
TGCAGTGGGCAGGGGATCAATGAGCAGTTCTTC
>TRBV12-3/TRBV12-4|TRBJ2-2|.|TRBD2|15
CASRPTSGYTGELFF
TGTGCCAGCAGGCCAACTAGCGGATACACCGGGGAGCTGTTTTTT
>TRBV7-9|TRBJ1-5|.|.|13
CASSLGPLQPQHF
TGTGCCAGCAGCTTAGGCCCCTTGCAGCCCCAGCATTTT
>TRBV28|TRBJ2-5|.|TRBD1|15
CASSAPGTVRETQYF
TGTGCCAGCAGTGCCCCCGGGACAGTAAGAGAGACCCAGTACTTC
>TRBV6-5|TRBJ2-3|many|.|15
CASTTGDSSTDTQYF
TGTGCCAGCACCACGGGGGATTCTAGCACAGATACGCAGTATTTT
>TRBV6-5|TRBJ2-7|many|TRBD1|15
CASSYFDRGSYEQYF
TGTGCCAGCAGTTACTTCGACAGGGGGAGCTACGAGCAGTACTTC